This T cell receptor beta chain was sequenced for a study of shared clonotypes between healthy human individuals (dated by TCRdb to the early 2020s). A note on the overall study: The cohort comprised a couple of women and a few men aged 18 to 49 years. For each donor, CD4 naive and CD4 memory were each given three plates, CD8 naive was given two plates, and CD8 memory was given one plate. To estimate repertoire size and how much clonotype sharing occurs between individuals, the study deeply sequenced the blood TCR repertoires of several healthy adults. To increase sequencing depth and limit assay-specific biases, different laboratories used diverse techniques to prepare libraries and sequence TCR repertoires. Per donor, leukapheresis produced somewhere between about 0.85 and 8.9 billion PBMCs. The study at large found these results: Only blood was sampled, and tissue TCR repertoires likely differ from those in blood. Compared with non-shared clonotypes, the clonotypes found in all four sorted-subset donors had higher generation probabilities. Sharing across a few donors was observed for 4.5% to 6.5% of naive CD4, about 4% of naive CD8, 2.3% of memory CD4, and around 0.44% of memory CD8 clonotypes. Incomplete sequencing was indicated by rarefaction of sorted-subset datasets, despite the large sequencing depth. Estimated clonotype richness was generally larger for naive than for memory subsets. Based on pairwise subsampling, the degree of clonotype sharing among donors was expected to be affected by sequencing depth. Because the study included only a small number of donors, the genetic and exposure-history diversity represented was limited.

The germline V gene specifies SNHLY as CDR1 and FYNNEI as CDR2. The CDR3 holds 15 amino acids from the cysteine to the phenylalanine. Kept here is only the CDR3 DNA, which spans 45 bases and is read in frame from base 1. The V and J ends are trimmed by 3 bases and 6 bases, leaving 17 bases between them. To note about this clone: The specificity of this receptor is unknown. Base qualities are not provided; no much larger clone lies one nucleotide away.

The donors were healthy, HIV-negative adults with no recently reported acute infections or vaccinations. Every donor was a Caucasian adult living in Nashville, Tennessee, USA. CD4+ T cells were enriched by magnetic negative selection, after which naive cells were positively selected on CD45RA and the negative fraction was taken as the memory subset. Blood was obtained by leukapheresis, after which PBMCs were separated by Ficoll-Histopaque density gradient centrifugation and cryopreserved in liquid nitrogen vapor phase. Purity and quantity of every magnetically sorted T cell population were checked by analytical flow cytometry. Genomic DNA was isolated from every sorted fraction and measured by UV absorbance on a Nanodrop 2000c. Using the deep immunoSEQ assay, multiplex PCR amplified TCR CDR3 regions from genomic DNA. Extracted genomic DNA from each cell subset was spread evenly across all wells of several immunoSEQ 96-well plates, with each plate serving as a replicate. For sorted subsets, approximately 200 ng of genomic DNA, equivalent to around 29,000 T cell genomes, went into each replicate PCR. Purified libraries were measured with a Qubit 3.0 fluorometer, size-checked on a Bioanalyzer 2100, and measured again with the KAPA Library Quantification kit. A separate single-read 150-cycle Illumina NextSeq 550 flow cell was used to sequence each immunoSEQ 96-well plate. The authors' pipeline ran thus. The immunoSEQ output contained only junctional sequences without quality scores, so filtering could not match that applied to full-length reads. Sequences were annotated with PyIR, a Python wrapper for IgBLAST v1.9, and V/J genes and CDR3 were assigned using IMGT germline references. Any read was removed if the V/J assignment was weak (E-value above 1e-6), the CDR3 was missing, or the read contained stop codons, out-of-frame junctions, or ambiguous translated residues. V3J clonotypes were defined by identical inferred V gene, J gene, and CDR3 amino acid sequence. To compute the percentage overlap between repertoires, the number of shared unique clonotypes was divided by the size of the smaller repertoire. Repertoire richness was assessed with RTK rarefaction, the Chao1 estimator, and Recon v2.1 estimates of unobserved clonotypes. For all TCRbeta clonotypes obtained by the gDNA method from four donors, generation probabilities were computed with OLGA. The immuneACCESS repertoire file appears here via TCRdb, limited to in-frame rearrangements. These files lack a portion of the clones; in checked studies, under half of the deficit traces to unresolved V genes, and the cause of the others is not known. V and J calls and clone size follow that table, whereas D and trimming were derived from the DNA. Across this sample there are a few million clones, with over 85% seen only once. The ten largest account for around 0.14% of the sample.

This sequence uses TRBV2 and TRBJ1-1, with an unclear D gene assignment. Specimen: naive CD4+ T cells sorted from blood. The cell subset or site label on this specimen signifies: CD45RA+ positively selected. This receptor was identified in a young man in good health. CDR3 region: CASSDPGLPSAEAFF. The nucleotides read TGTGCCAGCAGTGACCCAGGCCTCCCATCCGCTGAAGCTTTCTTT.